The present T cell receptor (beta chain) was sequenced within a study of blood T cell repertoires in COVID-19. Across the whole study: Nucleic acid was either cDNA or gDNA, and it came from T cells, B-cell-depleted T cells, or PBMCs.

Per the authors' pipeline: Counts of nucleated cells, estimated from reference gene primer amplification, were obtained. Method: immunoSEQ multiplex PCR; TCRdb's copy keeps in-frame clones and lacks some. Clone size and V and J calls were adopted from that table, with D and trimming inferred from the DNA. This sample carries 200,000 to 300,000 clones, roughly 80% of them seen once, and the ten largest clones take around 8.9%. This CDR3 comprises 16 residues. Germline CDR1 reads SGHNT; CDR2 reads YYREEE (reference sequence). Trimming cost V 4 bases and J 0 bases; bases outside gene matches: 10. The clonotype was recovered from a man older than 75 with acute or convalescent COVID-19. Source material: peripheral blood. The rearrangement links TRBV5-4 to TRBJ2-7, with 7 positions matching TRBD2. The CDR3 region is CASSARLAVSSYEQYF. Here the CDR3 DNA reads TGTGCCAGCAGCGCCCGCCTAGCGGTCAGCTCCTACGAGCAGTACTTC.